These 11 T cell receptor beta chains were sequenced from one sample in a study of patients and donors after allogeneic stem cell transplantation. TCRdb analysed the RT-PCR reads with MiXCR anew, one entry per CDR3 protein. Here the sample spans about 150,000 distinct CDR3 sequences, 30% to 45% being singletons. Specimen: blood, either unsorted or a sorted T cell fraction (not recorded which). The origin of the receptors is a human donor who was either an allogeneic HSCT recipient or a stem cell or donor lymphocyte infusion donor (not recorded which). It is not recorded whose cells these are; they may come from a transplant donor.

This clonotype has more than one count but fewer than ten. This chain joins TRBV7-9 and TRBJ1-6, with D uncertain. This CDR3 spans 13 amino acids. Trimming removed 3 bases from V and 5 bases from J, with 5 bases in between. Germline values: CDR1 SEHNR, CDR2 FQNEAQ (reference sequence). Written as DNA, the CDR3 is TGTGCCAGCAGCTTCAGTGATAATTCACCCCTCCACTTT. This gives the protein CASSFSDNSPLHF. Full variable domain (missing parts from reference TRBV7-9 and TRBJ1-6): DTGVSQNPRHKITKRGQNVTFRCDPISEHNRLYWYRQTLGQGPEFLTYFQNEAQLEKSRLLSDRFSAERPKGSFSTLEIQRTEQGDSAMYLCASSFSDNSPLHFGNGTRLTVT.

This clonotype was seen only a few times. The chain links TRBV2 to TRBJ2-5; tentatively, D is TRBD1 (6 bases). This CDR3 region has 15 residues. Germline CDR1 is SNHLY and CDR2 is FYNNEI. The V and J ends lost 6 bases and 2 bases respectively, with 16 bases between them. CDR3 sequence reads: CASSEGHHDQETQYF. Written as DNA, the CDR3 is TGTGCCAGCAGCGAGGGACACCATGATCAAGAGACCCAGTACTTC.

The chain has TRBV6-5 and TRBJ1-1; 10 nucleotides match TRBD1. From germline, CDR1 is MNHEY and CDR2 SVGAGI. V lost 6 bases to trimming and J lost 6 bases; unmatched junction nucleotides: 4. The CDR3 loop spans 13 amino acids. This chain's CDR3 is CASRMGTGAEAFF. CDR3 bases: TGTGCCAGCAGAATGGGGACAGGGGCTGAAGCTTTCTTT.

In this sample, this clonotype turned up a few times. CDR3 protein: CAVSGTASYEQYF. In nucleotides, the CDR3 is TGTGCCGTGTCCGGGACAGCCTCCTACGAGCAGTACTTC. J is TRBJ2-7 and V is TRBV25-1; 7 nucleotides line up with TRBD1. The CDR3 has 13 amino acids. CDR1 is MGHDK and CDR2 is SYGVNS in the germline V gene. Trimming cost V 11 bases and J 0 bases; bases outside gene matches: 7.

CDR3 DNA: TGTGCCAGCAGTTTAGAGGGGGGCACAGATACGCAGTATTTT. This gives the protein CASSLEGGTDTQYF. The rearrangement links TRBV27 to TRBJ2-3; D is possibly TRBD1 (6 bases). The V gene lost 2 bases and the J gene lost 1 base, with 7 bases spanning the gap. The CDR3 has 14 amino acids. The V gene's germline CDR1 is MNHEY and CDR2 SMNVEV (reference sequence).

This clonotype was recorded at least ten times. This chain joins TRBV9 and TRBJ1-5; D gene ambiguous. Deletions cut 4 bases from V and 5 bases from J, with 16 bases between. This CDR3 contains 15 residues. Germline V CDR1 and CDR2: SGDLS, YYNGEE. The CDR3 protein is CASSPHGSGHQPQHF. The CDR3 DNA follows: TGTGCCAGCAGCCCCCATGGGTCCGGCCATCAGCCCCAGCATTTT.

The genes are TRBV20-1 and TRBJ2-1, with a weak D call TRBD2 (6 bases). Germline V gives CDR1 DFQATT, CDR2 SNEGSKA (reference sequence). There are 13 residues in the CDR3. V lost 1 base to trimming and J lost 3 bases, with 7 bases between them. CDR3 bases: TGCAGTGCTAGAGTGGGGGGCTACAATGAGCAGTTCTTC. Protein sequence: CSARVGGYNEQFF.

The gene calls are TRBV10-3 and TRBJ2-3; 9 nucleotides align to TRBD2. The germline gives CDR1 ENHRY, CDR2 SYGVKD. V dropped 6 bases and J dropped 6; count of bases not matched to a gene: 7. The CDR3 runs 14 residues. The CDR3 sequence: CAIRIAGAGDTQYF. CDR3 DNA sequence: TGTGCCATCAGGATAGCGGGGGCTGGCGATACGCAGTATTTT.

This clonotype showed up just a few times. V is TRBV29-1 and J is TRBJ2-5; a weak D match, TRBD2 (6 bases). The CDR3 spans 16 residues. Deletions cut 0 bases from V and 3 bases from J, with 17 bases between. CDR1 and CDR2 from the germline V gene are SQVTM and ANQGSEA. CDR3 residues: CSVEDLAGLAEETQYF. CDR3 DNA: TGCAGCGTTGAAGACCTTGCGGGGCTAGCAGAAGAGACCCAGTACTTC.

The chain recombines TRBV20-1 with TRBJ1-2; D is uncertain. CDR1 DFQATT and CDR2 SNEGSKA come from the germline V gene (reference sequence). CDR3 length: 13 residues. V lost 0 bases and J 4 bases, leaving 9 bases between the germline ends. In DNA, the CDR3 is TGCAGTGCTAGAGATACGGCAGGCTATGGCTACACCTTC. Amino acids: CSARDTAGYGYTF.

In its sample, this clonotype was seen a few times. The chain carries TRBV5-1 and TRBJ2-3; D might be TRBD1 (5 bases). This CDR3 spans 17 amino acids. Trimming shortened V by 4 bases and J by 2 bases, and 20 bases separated the two germline ends. The germline gives CDR1 SGHRS, CDR2 YFSETQ. The DNA of the CDR3 is TGCGCCAGCAGCCCCGGATTCAGGGTCGCCGCCACAGATACGCAGTATTTT. Its protein is CASSPGFRVAATDTQYF.